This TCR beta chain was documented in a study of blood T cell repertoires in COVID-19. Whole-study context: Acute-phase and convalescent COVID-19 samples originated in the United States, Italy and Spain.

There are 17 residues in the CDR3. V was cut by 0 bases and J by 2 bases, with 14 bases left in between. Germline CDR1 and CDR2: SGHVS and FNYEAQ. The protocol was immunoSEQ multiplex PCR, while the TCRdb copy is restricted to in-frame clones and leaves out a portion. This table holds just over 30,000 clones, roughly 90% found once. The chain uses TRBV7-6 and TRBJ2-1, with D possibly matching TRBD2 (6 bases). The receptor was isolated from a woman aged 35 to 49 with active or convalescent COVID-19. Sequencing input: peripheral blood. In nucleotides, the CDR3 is TGTGCCAGCAGCTTAGCGCGGGACTCTTGGGCCTACAATGAGCAGTTCTTC. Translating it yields CASSLARDSWAYNEQFF. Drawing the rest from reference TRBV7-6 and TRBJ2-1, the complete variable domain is GAGVSQSPRYKVTKRGQDVALRCDPISGHVSLYWYRQALGQGPEFLTYFNYEAQQDKSGLPNDRFSAERPEGSISTLTIQRTEQRDSAMYRCASSLARDSWAYNEQFFGPGTRLTVL.